This T cell receptor beta chain is drawn from a study of metastatic and nonmetastatic thyroid tumors. In the study overall: A comparison of repertoires was made across blood and tumor or nodule tissue from malignant and benign thyroid patients.

The sample holds a few counts of this clone. This CDR3 is built from 14 residues. Germline V gene lookup returns CDR1 MNHEY and CDR2 SVGEGT. V lost 4 bases, J lost 5 bases, and 7 bases stayed unmatched. Until they underwent thyroid surgery, no patient had received any treatment. TCRdb ran MiXCR on the PCR reads. This repertoire shows about 43,000 clones, under 4% found once; its top ten account for roughly a tenth. The sequence derives from a female donor with papillary thyroid cancer or a benign thyroid nodule (not recorded which). Some clones in this sample may be carry-over from other donors' samples. The chain couples TRBV6-2 or TRBV6-3 to TRBJ2-5; 7 bases match TRBD1. Sequencing input: blood. The CDR3 is CASSFSQGSETQYF. CDR3 bases: TGTGCCAGCAGTTTTTCACAGGGGAGTGAGACCCAGTACTTC.